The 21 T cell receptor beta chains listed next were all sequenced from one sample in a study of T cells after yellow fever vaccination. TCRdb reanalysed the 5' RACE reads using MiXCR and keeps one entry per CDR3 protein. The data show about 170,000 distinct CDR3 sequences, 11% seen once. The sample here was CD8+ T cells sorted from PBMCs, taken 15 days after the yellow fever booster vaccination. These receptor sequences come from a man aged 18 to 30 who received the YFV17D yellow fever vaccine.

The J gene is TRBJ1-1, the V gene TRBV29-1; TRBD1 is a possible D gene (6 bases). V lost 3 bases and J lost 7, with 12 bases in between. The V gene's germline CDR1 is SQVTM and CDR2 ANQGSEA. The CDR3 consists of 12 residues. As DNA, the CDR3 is TGCAGCGTTGAGGCAGGGGATGTTGAAGCTTTCTTT. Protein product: CSVEAGDVEAFF. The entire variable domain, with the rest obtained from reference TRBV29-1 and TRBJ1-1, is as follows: SAVISQKPSRDICQRGTSLTIQCQVDSQVTMMFWYRQQPGQSLTLIATANQGSEATYESGFVIDKFPISRPNLTFSTLTVSNMSPEDSSIYLCSVEAGDVEAFFGQGTRLTVV.

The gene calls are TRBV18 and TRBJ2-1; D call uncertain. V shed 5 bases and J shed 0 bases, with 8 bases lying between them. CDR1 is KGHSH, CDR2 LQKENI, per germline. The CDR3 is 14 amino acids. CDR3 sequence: CASSIPDSYNEQFF. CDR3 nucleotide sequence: TGTGCCAGCTCAATCCCCGACTCCTACAATGAGCAGTTCTTC.

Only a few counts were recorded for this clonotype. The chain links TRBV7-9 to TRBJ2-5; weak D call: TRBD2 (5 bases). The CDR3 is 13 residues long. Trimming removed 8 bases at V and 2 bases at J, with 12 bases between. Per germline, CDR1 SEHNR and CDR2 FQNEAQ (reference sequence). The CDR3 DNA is TGTGCCAGCGTACAGACTAAACAAGAGACCCAGTACTTC. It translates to CASVQTKQETQYF.

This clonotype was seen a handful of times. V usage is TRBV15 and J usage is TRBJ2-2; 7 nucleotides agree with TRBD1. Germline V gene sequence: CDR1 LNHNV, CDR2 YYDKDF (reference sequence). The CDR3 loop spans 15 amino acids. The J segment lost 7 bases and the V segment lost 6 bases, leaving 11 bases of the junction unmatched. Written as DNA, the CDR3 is TGTGCCACCAGTTTGGGACAGACCGGCGTCGGGGAGCTGTTTTTT. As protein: CATSLGQTGVGELFF.

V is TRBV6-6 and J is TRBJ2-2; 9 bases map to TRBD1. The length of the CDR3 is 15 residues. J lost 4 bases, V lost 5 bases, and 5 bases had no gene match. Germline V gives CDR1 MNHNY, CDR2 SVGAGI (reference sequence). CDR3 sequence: CASSKNRGRTGELFF. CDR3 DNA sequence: TGTGCCAGCAGTAAGAACAGGGGGCGCACCGGGGAGCTGTTTTTT.

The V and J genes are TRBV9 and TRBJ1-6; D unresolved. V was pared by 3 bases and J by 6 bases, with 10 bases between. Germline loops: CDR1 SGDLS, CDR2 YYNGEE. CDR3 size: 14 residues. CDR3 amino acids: CASSGSGLNSPLHF. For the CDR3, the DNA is TGTGCCAGCAGCGGCTCAGGCCTTAATTCACCCCTCCACTTT.

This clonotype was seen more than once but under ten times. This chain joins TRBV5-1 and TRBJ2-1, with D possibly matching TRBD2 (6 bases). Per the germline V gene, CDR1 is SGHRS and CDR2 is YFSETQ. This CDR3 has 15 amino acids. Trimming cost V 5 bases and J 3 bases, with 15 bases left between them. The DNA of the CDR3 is TGCGCCAGCAGTCTCCTAGGGACTTTCTACAATGAGCAGTTCTTC. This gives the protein CASSLLGTFYNEQFF.

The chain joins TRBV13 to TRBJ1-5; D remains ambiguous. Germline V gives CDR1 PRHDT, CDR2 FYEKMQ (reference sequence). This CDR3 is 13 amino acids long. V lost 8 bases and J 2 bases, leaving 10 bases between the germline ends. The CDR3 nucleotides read TGTGCCAGCGGCCGTGGGGGCAATCAGCCCCAGCATTTT. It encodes CASGRGGNQPQHF. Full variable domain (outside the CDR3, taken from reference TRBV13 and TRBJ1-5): AAGVIQSPRHLIKEKRETATLKCYPIPRHDTVYWYQQGPGQDPQFLISFYEKMQSDKGSIPDRFSAQQFSDYHSELNMSSLELGDSALYFCASGRGGNQPQHFGDGTRLSIL.

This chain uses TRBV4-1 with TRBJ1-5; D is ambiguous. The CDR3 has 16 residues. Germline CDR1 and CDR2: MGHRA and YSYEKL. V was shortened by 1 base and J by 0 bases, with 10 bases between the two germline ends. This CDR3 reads CASSQGMGYSNQPQHF. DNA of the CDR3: TGCGCCAGCAGCCAAGGTATGGGGTATAGCAATCAGCCCCAGCATTTT.

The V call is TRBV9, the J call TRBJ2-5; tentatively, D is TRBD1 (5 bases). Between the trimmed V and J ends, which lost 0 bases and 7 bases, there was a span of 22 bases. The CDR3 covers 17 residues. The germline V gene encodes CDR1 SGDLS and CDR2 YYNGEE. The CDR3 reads CASSVGPTVQGSWTQYF. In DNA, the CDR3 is TGTGCCAGCAGCGTAGGCCCCACCGTCCAGGGCAGCTGGACCCAGTACTTC.

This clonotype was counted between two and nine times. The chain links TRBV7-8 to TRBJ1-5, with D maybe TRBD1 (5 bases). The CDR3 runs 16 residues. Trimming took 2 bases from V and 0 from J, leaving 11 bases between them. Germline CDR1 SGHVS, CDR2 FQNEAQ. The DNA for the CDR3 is TGTGCCAGCAGCTTAACAGGAGCTTATAGCAATCAGCCCCAGCATTTT. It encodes CASSLTGAYSNQPQHF. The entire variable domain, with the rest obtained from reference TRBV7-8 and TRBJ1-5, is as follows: GAGVSQSPRYKVAKRGQDVALRCDPISGHVSLFWYQQALGQGPEFLTYFQNEAQLDKSGLPSDRFFAERPEGSVSTLKIQRTQQEDSAVYLCASSLTGAYSNQPQHFGDGTRLSIL.

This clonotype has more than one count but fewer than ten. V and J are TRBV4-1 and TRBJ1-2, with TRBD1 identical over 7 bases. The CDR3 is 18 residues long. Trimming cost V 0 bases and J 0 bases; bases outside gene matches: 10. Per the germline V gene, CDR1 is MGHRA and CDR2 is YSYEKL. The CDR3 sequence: CASSQDRKGTATNYGYTF. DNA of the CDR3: TGCGCCAGCAGCCAAGATCGAAAAGGGACAGCCACTAACTATGGCTACACCTTC.

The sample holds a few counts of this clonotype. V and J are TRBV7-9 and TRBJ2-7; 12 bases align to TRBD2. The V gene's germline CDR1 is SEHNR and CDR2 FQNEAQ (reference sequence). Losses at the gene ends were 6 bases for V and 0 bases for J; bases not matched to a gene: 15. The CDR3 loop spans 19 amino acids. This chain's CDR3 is CASSSTGTEGLAGSYEQYF. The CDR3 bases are TGTGCCAGCAGTTCCACCGGGACAGAGGGACTAGCGGGCTCCTACGAGCAGTACTTC.

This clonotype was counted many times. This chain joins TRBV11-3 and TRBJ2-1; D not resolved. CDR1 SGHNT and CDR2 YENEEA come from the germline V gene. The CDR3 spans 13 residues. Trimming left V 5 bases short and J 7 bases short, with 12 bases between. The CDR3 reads CASSPSGWNEQFF. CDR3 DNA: TGTGCCAGCAGCCCCTCCGGGTGGAATGAGCAGTTCTTC.

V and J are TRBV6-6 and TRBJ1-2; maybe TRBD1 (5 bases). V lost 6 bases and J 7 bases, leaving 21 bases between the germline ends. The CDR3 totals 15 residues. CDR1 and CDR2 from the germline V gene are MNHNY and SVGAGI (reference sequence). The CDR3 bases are TGTGCCAGCAGGCCCTCCCTGGACGGGGGTTCTGGCTACACCTTC. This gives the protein CASRPSLDGGSGYTF.

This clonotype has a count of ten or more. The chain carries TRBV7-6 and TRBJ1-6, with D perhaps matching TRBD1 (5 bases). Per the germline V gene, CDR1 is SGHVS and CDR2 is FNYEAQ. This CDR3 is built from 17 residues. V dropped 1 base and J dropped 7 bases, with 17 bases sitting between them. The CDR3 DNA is TGTGCCAGCAGCTTAGAGGCAGGCCCCCGGGGCAATTCACCCCTCCACTTT. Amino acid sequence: CASSLEAGPRGNSPLHF. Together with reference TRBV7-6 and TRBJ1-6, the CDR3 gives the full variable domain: GAGVSQSPRYKVTKRGQDVALRCDPISGHVSLYWYRQALGQGPEFLTYFNYEAQQDKSGLPNDRFSAERPEGSISTLTIQRTEQRDSAMYRCASSLEAGPRGNSPLHFGNGTRLTVT.

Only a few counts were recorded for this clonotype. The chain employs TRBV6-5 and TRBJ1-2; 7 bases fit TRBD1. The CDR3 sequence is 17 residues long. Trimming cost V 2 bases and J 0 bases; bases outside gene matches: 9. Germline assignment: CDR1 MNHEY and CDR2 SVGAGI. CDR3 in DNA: TGTGCCAGCAGTTACAGGGACAGTGGGTTCTCTAACTATGGCTACACCTTC. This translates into CASSYRDSGFSNYGYTF.

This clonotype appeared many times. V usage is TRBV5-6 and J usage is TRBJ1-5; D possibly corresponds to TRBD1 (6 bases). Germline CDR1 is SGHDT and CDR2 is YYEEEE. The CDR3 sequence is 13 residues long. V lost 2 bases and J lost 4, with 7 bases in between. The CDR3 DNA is TGTGCCAGCAGCTTACAGGGAAATCAGCCCCAGCATTTT. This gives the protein CASSLQGNQPQHF.

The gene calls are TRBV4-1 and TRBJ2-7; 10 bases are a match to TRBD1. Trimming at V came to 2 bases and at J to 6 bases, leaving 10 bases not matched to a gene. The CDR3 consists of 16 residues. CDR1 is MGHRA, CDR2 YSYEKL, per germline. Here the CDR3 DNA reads TGCGCCAGCAGCCAACACGGTAGGGACAGGGGTGGCGAGCAGTACTTC. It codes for CASSQHGRDRGGEQYF.

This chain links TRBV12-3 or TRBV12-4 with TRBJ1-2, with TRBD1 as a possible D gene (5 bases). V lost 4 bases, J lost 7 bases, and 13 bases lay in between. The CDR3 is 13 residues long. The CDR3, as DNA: TGTGCCAGCAGTTCGACAGTAGAGGGTGGCTACACCTTC. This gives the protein CASSSTVEGGYTF.

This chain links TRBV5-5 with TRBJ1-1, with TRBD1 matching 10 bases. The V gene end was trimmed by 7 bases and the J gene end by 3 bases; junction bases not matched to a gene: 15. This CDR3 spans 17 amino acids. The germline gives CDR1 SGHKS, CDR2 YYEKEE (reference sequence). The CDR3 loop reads CASSPRDRGFRDTEAFF. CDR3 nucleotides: TGTGCCAGCTCCCCCAGGGACAGGGGTTTTAGGGACACTGAAGCTTTCTTT.